This paragraph reports one TCR beta chain. Its cognate antigen is unknown. The source of the sample is a study of OX40 agonist ivuxolimab in advanced cancers. Study at large: Prior anti-PD-1, anti-PD-L1 or anti-CTLA-4 therapy was allowed; approximately 40% had some.

Clones were sequenced by immunoSEQ multiplex PCR, and TCRdb holds only the in-frame ones, with some missing. The data contain fewer than 100,000 clones, around 87% of them seen just once; the ten biggest clones take up 6.2%. Regarding the study as a whole: The study observed clonal expansion of CD4+ and CD8+ blood T cells by week 6 at 0.1 to 3.0 mg/kg.

At cycle 4 day 1, cycle 7 day 1, and baseline, blood was sampled. This CDR3 spans 19 amino acids. V lost 3 bases and J 5 bases, leaving 28 bases between the germline ends. The chain joins TRBV23-1 to TRBJ2-5; possibly TRBD1 or TRBD2 for D (5 bases each). TRBV23-1 falls under the ORF class, with uncertain function. This receptor was identified in an adult with an advanced solid tumor such as melanoma, head and neck, liver or kidney cancer. The specimen comprised CD4+ or CD8+ T cells sorted from blood, sampled in a trial of the OX40 agonist ivuxolimab. CDR3 nucleotides: TGCGCCAGCAGTCACTCGAGGGACGAGGGGCGGTGCCGCGGGGAGACCCAGTACTTC. Its translation: CASSHSRDEGRCRGETQYF.